Shown below are 15 T cell receptor beta chains from a single sample sequenced in a study of cytomegalovirus exposure and HLA in healthy donors. PCR was performed using 60 Vbeta and 13 Jbeta primers. Clones were read by immunoSEQ multiplex PCR, and TCRdb kept only the in-frame ones, dropping some. The sample lists tens of thousands of clones, approximately 72% occurring once. The source material was PBMCs. The receptors derive from a woman in her thirties in good health and CMV-seronegative.

This sequence joins TRBV6-6 and TRBJ1-1, with D unresolved. The germline V and J ends were trimmed by 9 bases and 1 base, with 9 bases remaining between them. This CDR3 contains 12 residues. CDR1 is MNHNY and CDR2 is SVGAGI in the germline V gene (reference sequence). The CDR3 here is CASAAGNTEAFF. CDR3 in DNA: TGTGCCAGTGCGGCCGGGAACACTGAAGCTTTCTTT.

This clone has only a few counts. This chain joins TRBV13 and TRBJ1-1, with TRBD1 matching over 7 bases. This CDR3 region has 13 residues. Trimming cost V 9 bases and J 3 bases; bases outside gene matches: 7. CDR1 and CDR2 (germline): PRHDT, FYEKMQ (reference sequence). The CDR3 DNA is TGTGCCAGTCACTTGAGGGGGCACACTGAAGCTTTCTTT. The encoded protein is CASHLRGHTEAFF.

V gene TRBV5-1 combines with J gene TRBJ1-1, with D maybe TRBD1 (5 bases). CDR1 is SGHRS and CDR2 is YFSETQ in the germline V gene. Deletions cut 5 bases from V and 3 bases from J, with 11 bases between. This CDR3 has 13 amino acids. The CDR3 nucleotides are TGCGCCAGCAGACCGGGAGGGGACACTGAAGCTTTCTTT. Translation gives CASRPGGDTEAFF.

To note about this clone: The same CDR3 arises from other DNA sequences in this sample as well. The chain couples TRBV30 to TRBJ1-1, with TRBD1 as a possible D gene (5 bases). Germline CDR1 and CDR2: GTSNPN and SVGIG (reference sequence). V was trimmed by 0 bases and J by 5 bases, leaving 13 bases between them. The CDR3 runs to 14 residues. The CDR3: CAWSVLAGKTEAFF. Written as DNA, the CDR3 is TGTGCCTGGAGTGTACTGGCAGGGAAGACTGAAGCTTTCTTT.

The CDR3 DNA sequence: TGCAGCGTTGATCGGGGAAACACCATATATTTT. As protein: CSVDRGNTIYF. This sequence joins TRBV29-1 and TRBJ1-3, with unresolved D. CDR1 is SQVTM and CDR2 is ANQGSEA in the germline V gene. V gave up 3 bases and J gave up 4 bases, with 4 bases separating them. There are 11 residues in the CDR3.

The rearrangement uses TRBV15 and TRBJ2-3, with unresolved D. The germline CDR1 and CDR2 sequences are LNHNV and YYDKDF (reference sequence). Trimming took 1 base from V and 3 from J, leaving 14 bases between them. The CDR3 totals 16 residues. The CDR3 bases are TGTGCCACCAGCAGAGCACCTAGAGTAATGACAGATACGCAGTATTTT. Its protein is CATSRAPRVMTDTQYF.

The chain has TRBV6-1 and TRBJ2-5, with 11 bases aligning to TRBD1. The J call is doubtful: the DNA matches TRBJ2-7 better. This CDR3 is built from 14 residues. Germline lookup yields CDR1 MNHNS and CDR2 SASEGT. The CDR3: CASRLDRGQYEQYF. As DNA, the CDR3 is TGTGCCAGCAGATTGGACAGGGGGCAATACGAGCAGTACTTC.

V is TRBV5-4 and J is TRBJ2-3, with 11 bases lining up with TRBD1. Germline CDR1 SGHNT, CDR2 YYREEE (reference sequence). V shed 4 bases, J shed 4 bases, and the junction held 5 bases outside the gene matches. The CDR3 is made up of 15 amino acids. CDR3 protein: CASSPRTGGADTQYF. CDR3 nucleotides: TGTGCCAGCAGCCCCAGGACAGGGGGCGCAGATACGCAGTATTTT.

The chain carries TRBV30 and TRBJ1-1; no clear D gene. This CDR3 region has 14 residues. Germline V gene sequence: CDR1 GTSNPN, CDR2 SVGIG (reference sequence). V was cut by 1 base and J by 4 bases, with 13 bases left in between. As DNA, the CDR3 is TGTGCCTGGAGTGAGGGATCTGAGGGCACTGAAGCTTTCTTT. Translating it yields CAWSEGSEGTEAFF.

This clone turned up a few times. V gene TRBV6-6 combines with J gene TRBJ2-3, with D unclear. The CDR3 contains 12 residues. Germline CDR1 is MNHNY and CDR2 is SVGAGI (reference sequence). The V end was cut by 5 bases, the J end by 1 base, with 4 bases between. The CDR3 region is CASSPRTDTQYF. The CDR3, as DNA: TGTGCCAGCAGTCCTCGCACAGATACGCAGTATTTT.

Turning to this clone: Other DNA sequences in the sample encode the same CDR3. The chain links TRBV7-2 to TRBJ1-4; D gene unclear. The CDR3 is made up of 13 amino acids. Between the trimmed V and J ends, which lost 5 bases and 8 bases, there was a span of 12 bases. Germline V gives CDR1 SGHTA, CDR2 FQGNSA. CDR3 coding DNA: TGTGCCAGCAGCCTGGGCCTTCTGGAAAAACTGTTTTTT. Its translation: CASSLGLLEKLFF.

This sequence joins TRBV10-1 and TRBJ2-4; possible D gene TRBD1, 5 bases. This CDR3 has 15 amino acids. Looked up from germline, CDR1 is WNHNN and CDR2 is SYGVQD (reference sequence). V lost 0 bases, J lost 8 bases, and 14 bases lay in between. The CDR3 protein is CASSESIGDGYIQYF. CDR3 nucleotides: TGCGCCAGCAGTGAGTCGATAGGGGATGGTTACATTCAGTACTTC.

The chain recombines TRBV9 with TRBJ1-2; D not certain. CDR3 size: 12 residues. V gave up 0 bases and J gave up 7 bases, with 7 bases separating them. Germline CDR1 is SGDLS and CDR2 is YYNGEE. In nucleotides, the CDR3 is TGTGCCAGCAGCGTAGGAACGGGTGGCTACACCTTC. It yields the protein CASSVGTGGYTF.

The chain recombines TRBV21-1 with TRBJ1-2; the table assigns TRBD1, which was not confirmed against the DNA. TRBV21-1 is a listed pseudogene. The CDR3 has 12 amino acids. CDR3 residues: CASSSRPGGYTF. Written as DNA, the CDR3 is TGTGCCAGCAGCTCTCGTCCAGGAGGCTACACCTTC.

The chain links TRBV30 to TRBJ1-5; weak D call: TRBD1 (6 bases). CDR1 is GTSNPN and CDR2 is SVGIG in the germline V gene (reference sequence). Trimming pared 0 bases from V and 3 bases from J, leaving 9 bases between. The CDR3 totals 14 residues. The DNA for the CDR3 is TGTGCCTGGAGTGTCGGACAGAACAATCAGCCCCAGCATTTT. Its translation is CAWSVGQNNQPQHF.